The 22 T cell receptor beta chains presented below share a single source sample, sequenced in a study of T-cell memory formation after mild COVID-19. MiXCR was run by TCRdb on the 5' RACE reads, yielding one entry per CDR3 protein. This sample has 550,000 to 650,000 distinct CDR3 sequences, with 17% found just once. Input material: PBMCs or a T cell subset sorted from them (not recorded which). These receptors came from an adult woman who had mild COVID-19 (a few samples of this study predate the infection). Cell type and time point are not known.

A note on this clonotype: The junction differs from germline at one of its ends, possibly a read error. V and J are TRBV19 and TRBJ2-7; 11 bases line up with TRBD1. This CDR3 has 13 amino acids. Germline V CDR1 and CDR2: LNHDA, SQIVND (reference sequence). The chain's CDR3 is CASSMWTGGPPSF. CDR3 DNA sequence: TGTGCCAGTAGTATGTGGACAGGGGGCCCACCCTCGTTC.

J is TRBJ2-7 and V is TRBV4-3; D may be TRBD1 or TRBD2 (5 bases each). CDR3 length equals 15 residues. Looked up from germline, CDR1 is LGHNA and CDR2 is YSLEER. V was trimmed by 1 base and J by 2 bases, leaving 12 bases between them. The CDR3: CASSQVVVGAYEQYF. Written as DNA, the CDR3 is TGCGCCAGCAGCCAAGTGGTAGTGGGGGCCTACGAGCAGTACTTC.

V gene TRBV20-1 combines with J gene TRBJ2-3; perhaps D is TRBD1 or TRBD2 (5 bases each). Germline assignment: CDR1 DFQATT and CDR2 SNEGSKA (reference sequence). The CDR3 spans 13 residues. Trimming took 4 bases from V and 2 from J, leaving 10 bases between them. The CDR3 here is CSATGPTTDTQYF. The DNA of the CDR3 is TGCAGTGCTACGGGACCCACCACAGATACGCAGTATTTT.

The rearrangement links TRBV20-1 to TRBJ2-5; D gene uncertain. Germline V CDR1 and CDR2: DFQATT, SNEGSKA (reference sequence). CDR3 length: 12 amino acids. Trimming took 2 bases from V and 4 from J, leaving 8 bases between them. This CDR3 reads CSARQFGETQYF. The DNA of the CDR3 is TGCAGTGCTAGACAGTTTGGAGAGACCCAGTACTTC.

This clonotype was recorded many times. The chain links TRBV7-9 to TRBJ2-7, with D perhaps TRBD2 (6 bases). The V and J ends lost 8 bases and 3 bases respectively, with 11 bases between them. The germline V gene has CDR1 SEHNR and CDR2 FQNEAQ (reference sequence). The CDR3 spans 12 residues. CDR3 sequence: CASGRPLYEQYF. The CDR3 DNA is TGTGCCAGCGGGAGGCCGCTCTACGAGCAGTACTTC. The full variable domain, with the rest looked up from reference TRBV7-9 and TRBJ2-7, is DTGVSQNPRHKITKRGQNVTFRCDPISEHNRLYWYRQTLGQGPEFLTYFQNEAQLEKSRLLSDRFSAERPKGSFSTLEIQRTEQGDSAMYLCASGRPLYEQYFGPGTRLTVT.

This clonotype was counted a few times. The V call is TRBV10-3, the J call TRBJ1-5; D ambiguous. The CDR3 is 13 residues long. Trimming removed 4 bases from V and 0 bases from J, with 4 bases in between. Germline loops: CDR1 ENHRY, CDR2 SYGVKD. In nucleotides, the CDR3 is TGTGCCATCAGTGTCGATAGCAATCAGCCCCAGCATTTT. This gives the protein CAISVDSNQPQHF.

This clonotype was detected only a few times. The chain couples TRBV5-1 to TRBJ2-3; D may be TRBD1 (6 bases). The CDR3 sequence is 17 residues long. Trimming removed 0 bases from V and 0 bases from J, with 14 bases in between. Per germline, CDR1 SGHRS and CDR2 YFSETQ. The CDR3 bases are TGCGCCAGCAGCTTGGCCAGGGGTGGCGGAAGCACAGATACGCAGTATTTT. It specifies CASSLARGGGSTDTQYF.

V usage is TRBV20-1 and J usage is TRBJ2-2; a possible D gene is TRBD2 (6 bases). V shed 3 bases and J shed 4 bases, with 15 bases lying between them. This CDR3 is 15 amino acids long. Germline V CDR1 and CDR2: DFQATT, SNEGSKA (reference sequence). The CDR3 DNA is TGCAGTGCTAGGGGGGACGGGGGACGCACCGGGGAGCTGTTTTTT. The encoded protein is CSARGDGGRTGELFF.

The rearrangement uses TRBV6-2 or TRBV6-3 and TRBJ2-7; D not resolved. Trimming shortened V by 6 bases and J by 0 bases, and 15 bases separated the two germline ends. Looked up from germline, CDR1 is MNHEY and CDR2 is SVGEGT. The CDR3 loop spans 15 amino acids. In DNA form, the CDR3 reads TGTGCCAGCAGCCCGTCCGCCGATGGCTCCTACGAGCAGTACTTC. Its protein is CASSPSADGSYEQYF.

The V call is TRBV2, the J call TRBJ2-2, with TRBD1 matching over 7 bases. Germline CDR1 is SNHLY and CDR2 is FYNNEI. This CDR3 contains 15 residues. J was trimmed by 2 bases and V by 6 bases; bases with no gene match: 6. DNA for the CDR3: TGTGCCAGCAGCCCCGGGACAGATAACACCGGGGAGCTGTTTTTT. It is translated as CASSPGTDNTGELFF.

This clonotype was detected a few times. A read error may explain this, as a much larger clone is one base away. This chain uses TRBV7-2 with TRBJ1-6, with no clear D. CDR1 and CDR2 (germline): SGHTA, FQGNSA. The CDR3 loop spans 15 amino acids. The CDR3 bases are TGTGCCAGCAGCTTAGTAAAGGCGAATAAGTCACCCCTCCACTTT. Amino acid sequence: CASSLVKANKSPLHF.

There are a few counts of this clonotype. V is TRBV20-1 and J is TRBJ1-2, with D tentatively TRBD1 (5 bases). The CDR3 is 13 residues long. The germline V gene encodes CDR1 DFQATT and CDR2 SNEGSKA (reference sequence). V lost 3 bases and J lost 3, with 11 bases in between. CDR3 in amino acids: CSARREGDYGYTF. CDR3 in DNA: TGCAGTGCTAGGAGGGAAGGGGACTATGGCTACACCTTC.

Only a few counts were recorded for this clonotype. The V and J genes are TRBV7-2 and TRBJ2-3; 7 positions match TRBD2. The germline gives CDR1 SGHTA, CDR2 FQGNSA. J lost 2 bases, V lost 4 bases, and 6 bases had no gene match. The CDR3 has 15 residues. In DNA form, the CDR3 reads TGTGCCAGCAGCTCCTGGGGACTATCCACAGATACGCAGTATTTT. As protein: CASSSWGLSTDTQYF.

This clonotype was observed a handful of times. The V and J genes are TRBV4-2 and TRBJ2-7; possibly TRBD2 for D (5 bases). V was clipped by 1 base and J by 1 base, with 14 bases between them. This CDR3 comprises 16 residues. Per the germline V gene, CDR1 is LGHNA and CDR2 is YNFKEQ. For the CDR3, the DNA is TGTGCCAGCAGCCAAGCCGGGGTCTCAAATTCCTACGAGCAGTACTTC. It encodes CASSQAGVSNSYEQYF.

CDR3 protein: CASSQDTGTGNTGELFF. Here the CDR3 DNA reads TGCGCCAGCAGCCAAGATACCGGGACAGGGAACACCGGGGAGCTGTTTTTT. This chain links TRBV4-3 with TRBJ2-2; 8 bases map to TRBD1. With V trimmed by 0 bases and J by 1 base, 4 bases remained unmatched. There are 17 residues in the CDR3. Germline loops: CDR1 LGHNA, CDR2 YSLEER.

The chain recombines TRBV12-3 or TRBV12-4 with TRBJ2-1; 16 bases fit TRBD2. V lost 8 bases, J lost 8 bases, and 3 bases stayed unmatched. This CDR3 is built from 14 residues. DNA of the CDR3: TGTGCCAGCGCTGGGACTAGCGGGAGGGATGAGCAGTTCTTC. This sequence encodes CASAGTSGRDEQFF.

The chain carries TRBV19 and TRBJ1-2; TRBD1 matches 7 bases. Germline assignment: CDR1 LNHDA and CDR2 SQIVND (reference sequence). With 7 bases clipped from V and 4 bases from J, the junction kept 6 bases outside the gene matches. CDR3 length: 13 residues. CDR3 nucleotides: TGTGCCAGTACCCCGACAGGGTTCTATGGCTACACCTTC. It translates to CASTPTGFYGYTF.

This clonotype was recorded a few times. The chain has TRBV5-4 and TRBJ1-1; TRBD1 might be the D (6 bases). CDR3 length: 17 residues. CDR1 and CDR2 from the germline V gene are SGHNT and YYREEE (reference sequence). Trimming took off 4 bases at V and 1 base at J, with 20 bases between the two ends. The CDR3: CASSEPQGVLGNTEAFF. Written as DNA, the CDR3 is TGTGCCAGCAGCGAACCACAGGGAGTTTTGGGGAACACTGAAGCTTTCTTT.

The J gene is TRBJ2-1, the V gene TRBV30; TRBD1 matches at 8 bases. Germline values: CDR1 GTSNPN, CDR2 SVGIG (reference sequence). With 4 bases clipped from V and 6 bases from J, the junction kept 11 bases outside the gene matches. This CDR3 has 15 amino acids. CDR3 nucleotides: TGTGCCTGGATTGGGTCAGGGGGCGTTGGCAATGAGCAGTTCTTC. Translated: CAWIGSGGVGNEQFF.

The sample holds a few counts of this clonotype. This chain links TRBV20-1 with TRBJ2-3; 10 bases are a match to TRBD2. The CDR3 spans 13 residues. Germline V CDR1 and CDR2: DFQATT, SNEGSKA (reference sequence). The chain's CDR3 is CIITSGVTDTQYF. Here the CDR3 DNA reads TGCATCATCACTAGCGGGGTCACAGATACGCAGTATTTT.

At least ten counts were recorded for this clonotype. The rearrangement uses TRBV5-1 and TRBJ1-4; D is ambiguous. The germline CDR1 and CDR2 sequences are SGHRS and YFSETQ. The CDR3 is 14 amino acids. V shed 3 bases and J shed 7 bases, with 13 bases lying between them. For the CDR3, the DNA is TGCGCCAGCAGCTCGGACGGGCGAATTGAAAAACTGTTTTTT. Translated, it gives CASSSDGRIEKLFF.

The chain couples TRBV7-8 to TRBJ1-5; TRBD1 agrees at 10 bases. This CDR3 has 17 amino acids. Germline assignment: CDR1 SGHVS and CDR2 FQNEAQ. Trimming at V came to 1 base and at J to 7 bases, leaving 10 bases not matched to a gene. In DNA, the CDR3 is TGTGCCAGCAGCTTAGATTCCGGGACAGGGGTTTACCAGCCCCAGCATTTT. Its protein is CASSLDSGTGVYQPQHF.